This is a list of T cell receptor beta chains from one sample in a study of early T cells in non-severe SARS-CoV-2 infection. Each CDR3 protein gets one entry after TCRdb re-called the 5' RACE reads with MiXCR. The sample includes 55,000 to 65,000 distinct CDR3 sequences, over 7.5% seen only once; the top ten take 8.5% to 9%. The specimen sequenced was whole blood. These receptors all come from an adult who was a healthcare worker with PCR-confirmed SARS-CoV-2 infection or an uninfected control (not recorded which). CDR3s include the opening cysteine and the closing phenylalanine or tryptophan. The D gene is left open where the match is weak. Clone size is not always given. Where it is, it says once, few, many or a class for expanded clones.

D gene | J gene | clone size | V gene | CDR3 protein | CDR3 DNA
- | TRBJ1-2 | - | TRBV7-2 | CASSRKQGIDSYTF | TGTGCCAGCAGCAGAAAACAGGGAATAGATAGCTACACCTTC
- | TRBJ2-7 | - | TRBV18 | CASSSAANPYEQYF | TGTGCCAGCTCATCTGCGGCAAACCCCTACGAGCAGTACTTC
- | TRBJ2-7 | few | TRBV7-2 | CASSRTQGTTYEQYF | TGTGCCAGCAGCCGTACACAGGGGACTACCTACGAGCAGTACTTC
TRBD1 | TRBJ2-5 | many | TRBV20-1 | CSASPGTGWQETQYF | TGCAGTGCTAGCCCCGGGACAGGATGGCAAGAGACCCAGTACTTC
TRBD1 | TRBJ2-7 | many | TRBV30 | CAWSVQGAGYEQYF | TGTGCCTGGAGTGTCCAGGGGGCTGGCTACGAGCAGTACTTC
TRBD2 | TRBJ2-2 | many | TRBV2 | CASSRQRETGELFF | TGTGCCAGCAGTAGGCAGCGGGAGACCGGGGAGCTGTTTTTT
- | TRBJ1-1 | many | TRBV7-9 | CASIPNDSIAEAFF | TGTGCCAGCATTCCCAACGACAGCATCGCTGAAGCTTTCTTT
TRBD1 | TRBJ2-1 | many | TRBV6-6 | CASSYGQGANEQFF | TGTGCCAGCAGTTACGGTCAGGGGGCCAATGAGCAGTTCTTC
- | TRBJ2-6 | - | TRBV20-1 | CSAGPQGTGANVLTF | TGCAGTGCTGGCCCCCAGGGAACTGGGGCCAACGTCCTGACTTTC
TRBD2 | TRBJ2-3 | - | TRBV11-1 | CASSLALTSGRNTQYF | TGTGCCAGCAGCTTAGCGCTGACTAGCGGGAGGAATACGCAGTATTTT
TRBD1 | TRBJ2-7 | - | TRBV11-2 | CASSRYGQGDHEQYF | TGTGCCAGCAGCCGATACGGACAGGGGGACCACGAGCAGTACTTC
TRBD2 | TRBJ2-1 | many | TRBV7-6 | CASSSQAASGSTIYNEQFF | TGTGCCAGCAGCTCTCAAGCGGCTAGCGGGAGTACGATCTACAATGAGCAGTTCTTC
TRBD2 | TRBJ2-5 | many | TRBV11-3 | CASSQGTSGQETQYF | TGTGCCAGCAGCCAAGGGACTAGTGGCCAAGAGACCCAGTACTTC
- | TRBJ2-3 | many | TRBV5-6 | CASSLDGPRQQFF | TGTGCCAGCAGCTTGGATGGGCCTCGACAGCAGTTTTTT
- | TRBJ1-1 | - | TRBV7-2 | CASSLAGAPEAFF | TGTGCCAGCAGCTTAGCCGGGGCCCCTGAAGCTTTCTTT
- | TRBJ1-5 | - | TRBV19 | CASRTQGDQPQHF | TGTGCCAGTAGAACACAGGGAGATCAGCCCCAGCATTTT
- | TRBJ1-1 | many | TRBV7-9 | CASSLEVEDGNFF | TGTGCCAGCAGCCTAGAAGTTGAGGACGGTAATTTCTTT
TRBD1 | TRBJ2-3 | few | TRBV2 | CASRVDRGSVTQYF | TGTGCCAGCAGAGTCGACAGGGGTAGTGTTACGCAGTATTTT
- | TRBJ2-7 | - | TRBV7-2 | CASSPSHEQYF | TGTGCCAGCAGCCCCTCCCACGAGCAGTACTTC
- | TRBJ1-5 | many | TRBV12-3/TRBV12-4 | CASSLKLYSNQPQHF | TGTGCCAGCAGTTTAAAGCTTTATAGCAATCAGCCCCAGCATTTT
- | TRBJ2-4 | - | TRBV11-2 | CASSLGQVNIQYF | TGTGCCAGCAGCTTAGGGCAAGTAAACATTCAGTACTTC
- | TRBJ2-7 | many | TRBV5-4 | CASSLEAGAGLYEQYF | TGTGCCAGCAGCTTGGAAGCAGGGGCGGGACTTTACGAGCAGTACTTC
TRBD1 | TRBJ1-4 | medium-sized | TRBV11-2 | CASSSYPLRGGAMGKLFF | TGTGCCAGCAGCTCTTACCCACTTAGAGGGGGCGCGATGGGGAAACTGTTTTTT
- | TRBJ2-3 | many | TRBV9 | CASSVVQADTQYF | TGTGCCAGCAGCGTAGTTCAGGCAGATACGCAGTATTTT
- | TRBJ1-2 | - | TRBV19 | CASSPQGNQRGYGYTF | TGTGCCAGTAGTCCTCAGGGGAACCAACGGGGCTATGGCTACACCTTC
TRBD1 | TRBJ2-4 | - | TRBV15 | CATRETGAMNIQYF | TGTGCCACCAGGGAAACAGGGGCTATGAACATTCAGTACTTC
- | TRBJ2-4 | many | TRBV7-9 | CASSLVMSGLAKNIQYF | TGTGCCAGCAGCTTAGTTATGTCAGGGCTGGCCAAAAACATTCAGTACTTC
- | TRBJ2-7 | - | TRBV7-6 | CASSLGVGPYEQYF | TGTGCCAGCAGCTTAGGCGTAGGGCCCTACGAGCAGTACTTC
- | TRBJ2-1 | many | TRBV7-2 | CASSLLSDNNNEQFF | TGTGCCAGCAGCTTACTCTCCGATAACAACAATGAGCAGTTCTTC
- | TRBJ1-4 | - | TRBV20-1 | CSARWPMGEKLFF | TGCAGTGCTAGATGGCCGATGGGGGAAAAACTGTTTTTT
- | TRBJ2-3 | many | TRBV7-9 | CASSILASRDTQYF | TGTGCCAGCAGCATACTAGCCTCCCGAGATACGCAGTATTTT